What follows are 10 T cell receptor beta chains derived from one specimen sequenced in a study of blood T cell repertoires in COVID-19. Method: immunoSEQ multiplex PCR; TCRdb's copy keeps in-frame clones and lacks some. The table has about 100,000 clones, under 90% seen once. The specimen sequenced was peripheral blood. The receptors derive from a human donor in a cohort sampled during active COVID-19.

With regard to this clone: The same CDR3 can be traced to other DNA sequences in this sample. V gene TRBV29-1 combines with J gene TRBJ1-4; 11 nucleotides align to TRBD1. Trimming removed 4 bases from V and 7 bases from J; junction bases left unmatched: 2. Germline CDR1 SQVTM, CDR2 ANQGSEA. CDR3 size: 13 residues. CDR3 sequence reads: CSVGGTGGEKLFF. In DNA, the CDR3 is TGCAGCGTTGGAGGGACAGGGGGTGAAAAACTGTTTTTT.

This chain joins TRBV9 and TRBJ2-3, with 15 nucleotides matching TRBD2. CDR3 length equals 17 residues. The germline CDR1 and CDR2 sequences are SGDLS and YYNGEE. With 2 bases clipped from V and 3 bases from J, the junction kept 4 bases outside the gene matches. The CDR3 DNA follows: TGTGCCAGCAGCGTGGCAGGGACTAGCGGGAGGACAGATACGCAGTATTTT. Protein product: CASSVAGTSGRTDTQYF.

The CDR3 nucleotides are TGTGCCAGCAGCCAAGATACCAGCGGGTTTCAAGAGACCCAGTACTTC. As protein: CASSQDTSGFQETQYF. The rearrangement links TRBV14 to TRBJ2-5; TRBD2 is a possible D gene (6 bases). The V gene lost 0 bases and the J gene lost 2 bases, with 13 bases spanning the gap. The CDR3 spans 16 residues. Germline loops: CDR1 SGHDN, CDR2 FVKESK.

The chain has TRBV7-2 and TRBJ1-4; a weak D match, TRBD1 (6 bases). The CDR3 runs to 16 residues. The V end lost 2 bases, the J end lost 0 bases, and 10 bases lay between the germline ends. Germline V gene data show CDR1 as SGHTA and CDR2 as FQGNSA. In DNA, the CDR3 is TGTGCCAGCAGCTTACATCAGGGGACAACTAATGAAAAACTGTTTTTT. Protein: CASSLHQGTTNEKLFF. Full variable domain (missing parts from reference TRBV7-2 and TRBJ1-4): GAGVSQSPSNKVTEKGKDVELRCDPISGHTALYWYRQSLGQGLEFLIYFQGNSAPDKSGLPSDRFSAERTGGSVSTLTIQRTQQEDSAVYLCASSLHQGTTNEKLFFGSGTQLSVL.

V gene TRBV3-1 (or the pseudogene TRBV3-2) combines with J gene TRBJ1-2; no reliable D call. The CDR3 extends over 16 amino acids. The germline CDR1 and CDR2 sequences are LGHDT and YNNKEL (reference sequence). V was shortened by 0 bases and J by 2 bases, with 13 bases between the two germline ends. The CDR3 region has the DNA TGTGCCAGCAGCCAAGAACCTGGGAGACAAAACTATGGCTACACCTTC. This translates into CASSQEPGRQNYGYTF.

The rearrangement uses TRBV6-4 and TRBJ2-1; 8 bases agree with TRBD1. The germline gives CDR1 MRHNA, CDR2 SNTAGT. The CDR3 runs to 17 residues. The V segment lost 0 bases and the J segment 2 bases; nucleotides outside the gene matches: 6. CDR3: CASSDSLRQGPYNEQFF. In DNA, the CDR3 is TGTGCCAGCAGTGACTCGCTTAGACAGGGGCCCTACAATGAGCAGTTCTTC.

This rearrangement joins TRBV7-9 to TRBJ2-1, with 11 bases that match TRBD2. Trimming at V came to 6 bases and at J to 8 bases, leaving 9 bases not matched to a gene. Germline V gene data show CDR1 as SEHNR and CDR2 as FQNEAQ (reference sequence). The CDR3 is 15 amino acids. The CDR3 nucleotides are TGTGCCAGCAGTCGAGTTTATAGCGGGAGGGATGAGCAGTTCTTC. As protein: CASSRVYSGRDEQFF.

This chain links TRBV10-3 with TRBJ1-1, with 7 bases fitting TRBD1. V trimming: 6 bases; J trimming: 3 bases; junction bases outside the gene matches: 10. Per germline, CDR1 ENHRY and CDR2 SYGVKD. This CDR3 region has 15 residues. For the CDR3, the DNA is TGTGCCATCAGCCCAAGACAGGGCTGGGACACTGAAGCTTTCTTT. Translating gives CAISPRQGWDTEAFF.

This clone was seen once. This chain joins TRBV6-5 and TRBJ1-6; 9 nucleotides line up with TRBD1. CDR1 and CDR2 from the germline V gene are MNHEY and SVGAGI. V gave up 8 bases and J gave up 6 bases; unmatched junction bases: 8. This CDR3 is built from 15 residues. The CDR3 spells CASLTGTGINSPLHF. CDR3 sequence (DNA): TGTGCCAGCCTAACGGGGACAGGGATTAATTCACCCCTCCACTTT.

The rearrangement joins TRBV29-1 to TRBJ2-5; D call uncertain. V shed 8 bases and J shed 7 bases, with 14 bases lying between them. The CDR3 is 11 residues long. Germline loops: CDR1 SQVTM, CDR2 ANQGSEA. The CDR3 is CSSHASGTQYF. The CDR3 bases are TGCAGCTCCCACGCCAGTGGGACCCAGTACTTC.